Listed here are 28 T cell receptor beta chains from one sample, sequenced in a study of a mutant IDH1 vaccine in newly diagnosed glioma. Using immunoSEQ multiplex PCR, the repertoire was profiled, and TCRdb retains in-frame clones only, with some absent. Among about 67,000 clones, around 89% were seen once, and the ten largest hold more than 1.5%. Their specific antigens are unknown. Stated time point: week 11, during vaccination. The vaccine gave 300 ug of a 20-mer mutant IDH1 peptide subcutaneously per dose. The sequencing here drew on PBMCs, taken from a glioma patient whose treatment included an IDH1 peptide vaccine. These receptors were collected from a man aged 40-55 years with glioma.

This clone appeared a few times. The gene calls are TRBV7-9 and TRBJ1-1; D ambiguous. From germline, CDR1 is SEHNR and CDR2 FQNEAQ (reference sequence). This CDR3 is 14 amino acids long. V gave up 8 bases and J gave up 4 bases, with 17 bases separating them. This CDR3 reads CASCGFDCGTEAFF. The CDR3 coding sequence is TGTGCCAGCTGCGGGTTTGATTGCGGCACTGAAGCTTTCTTT.

The chain uses TRBV6-6 and TRBJ1-5; no reliable D call. V lost 5 bases and J lost 3, with 8 bases in between. The CDR3 contains 13 residues. The germline CDR1 and CDR2 sequences are MNHNY and SVGAGI (reference sequence). CDR3 in DNA: TGTGCCAGCAGTCCGAGGATCAATCAGCCCCAGCATTTT. Translation: CASSPRINQPQHF.

The genes are TRBV19 and TRBJ1-5, with 7 bases fitting TRBD1. Germline-derived CDR1 and CDR2 are LNHDA and SQIVND (reference sequence). Trimming took 7 bases from V and 1 from J; bases not matched to a gene: 7. The CDR3 contains 15 residues. CDR3 DNA: TGTGCCAGTAAGGACAGGTGGGAAAGCAATCAGCCCCAGCATTTT. Translated, it gives CASKDRWESNQPQHF.

V and J are TRBV28 and TRBJ2-1, with 7 bases identical to TRBD2. This CDR3 is 14 amino acids long. The V segment lost 3 bases and the J segment 8 bases; nucleotides outside the gene matches: 7. Germline V gene lookup returns CDR1 MDHEN and CDR2 SYDVKM. The DNA for the CDR3 is TGTGCCAGCAGTTTCTGGGGGGGAGACTATGAGCAGTTCTTC. Translating it yields CASSFWGGDYEQFF.

V usage is TRBV5-1 and J usage is TRBJ2-1; no clear D. CDR3 size: 13 residues. The V gene lost 4 bases and the J gene lost 10 bases, with 15 bases spanning the gap. Per germline, CDR1 SGHRS and CDR2 YFSETQ. CDR3 DNA: TGCGCCAGCAGCCCAGGACCCCAGGCGGAGCAGTTCTTC. This codes for CASSPGPQAEQFF.

This clone was seen only a few times. V is TRBV5-4 and J is TRBJ1-5; 7 nucleotides match TRBD1. Germline loops: CDR1 SGHNT, CDR2 YYREEE (reference sequence). J was trimmed by 4 bases and V by 4 bases; bases with no gene match: 5. The CDR3 has 14 residues. The CDR3 is CASSGQDPNQPQHF. As DNA, the CDR3 is TGTGCCAGCAGCGGACAGGACCCTAATCAGCCCCAGCATTTT.

Only one count was recorded for this clone. This chain uses TRBV28 with TRBJ2-1, with TRBD1 matching 10 bases. V trimming: 6 bases; J trimming: 7 bases; junction bases outside the gene matches: 12. The germline V gene has CDR1 MDHEN and CDR2 SYDVKM. The CDR3 extends over 16 amino acids. The CDR3 nucleotides read TGTGCCAGCAGCTCCCCGGGACAGGGGCGAGGGAATGAGCAGTTCTTC. Residues: CASSSPGQGRGNEQFF.

This clone has a handful of counts. The chain carries TRBV7-2 and TRBJ2-5; D may be TRBD2 (6 bases). CDR1 SGHTA and CDR2 FQGNSA come from the germline V gene. Trimming stripped 3 bases from V and 6 bases from J, with 14 bases between. The CDR3 is 14 amino acids. The CDR3 DNA is TGTGCCAGCAGCTTGACTAGGGACCTTAAGACCCAGTACTTC. Translating gives CASSLTRDLKTQYF. The full variable domain, completed using reference TRBV7-2 and TRBJ2-5, is GAGVSQSPSNKVTEKGKDVELRCDPISGHTALYWYRQSLGQGLEFLIYFQGNSAPDKSGLPSDRFSAERTGGSVSTLTIQRTQQEDSAVYLCASSLTRDLKTQYFGPGTRLLVL.

The rearrangement uses TRBV19 and TRBJ1-2, with 11 bases identical to TRBD1. The CDR3 runs to 13 residues. Germline loops: CDR1 LNHDA, CDR2 SQIVND (reference sequence). The J segment lost 8 bases and the V segment lost 5 bases, leaving 4 bases of the junction unmatched. CDR3 nucleotides: TGTGCCAGTAGTCCAGGGACAGGGGGAGGCTACACCTTC. It yields the protein CASSPGTGGGYTF.

In nucleotides, the CDR3 is TGTGCCAGCACCCCGGCAGGGGGCTTAGTGGTATACACCTTC. Its protein product is CASTPAGGLVVYTF. The V call is TRBV7-9, the J call TRBJ1-2, with 8 bases matching TRBD1. This CDR3 has 14 residues. V trimming: 7 bases; J trimming: 11 bases; junction bases outside the gene matches: 15. Germline CDR1 and CDR2: SEHNR and FQNEAQ (reference sequence).

The gene calls are TRBV5-1 and TRBJ2-5; no clear D. The CDR3 extends over 15 amino acids. Between the trimmed V and J ends, which lost 2 bases and 4 bases, there was a span of 15 bases. CDR1 and CDR2 from the germline V gene are SGHRS and YFSETQ. CDR3 sequence: CASSFQLRGGETQYF. CDR3 nucleotides: TGCGCCAGCAGCTTTCAGCTGAGAGGTGGAGAGACCCAGTACTTC.

The chain carries TRBV2 and TRBJ2-7, with 9 nucleotides matching TRBD1. V was pared by 1 base and J by 2 bases, with 6 bases of the junction left unmatched. The CDR3 extends over 16 amino acids. The germline gives CDR1 SNHLY, CDR2 FYNNEI. CDR3 sequence (DNA): TGTGCCAGCAGTGAAGGACCAGACAGGGGGACCTACGAGCAGTACGTC. It codes for CASSEGPDRGTYEQYV.

The rearrangement uses TRBV23-1 and TRBJ2-1; D unresolved. TRBV23-1 is marked as an open reading frame, function uncertain. The CDR3 extends over 16 amino acids. Between the trimmed V and J ends, which lost 1 base and 3 bases, there was a span of 13 bases. This CDR3 is CASSQLIGSLYNEQFF. Here the CDR3 DNA reads TGCGCCAGCAGTCAATTAATCGGGTCCCTCTACAATGAGCAGTTCTTC.

The gene calls are TRBV27 and TRBJ2-7, with TRBD1 identical over 7 bases. This CDR3 has 15 amino acids. The J segment lost 1 base and the V segment lost 5 bases, leaving 8 bases of the junction unmatched. Germline CDR1 MNHEY, CDR2 SMNVEV (reference sequence). The CDR3 nucleotides read TGTGCCAGCAGTGCCAACAGGGGAAGGTCCTACGAGCAGTACGTC. This encodes CASSANRGRSYEQYV.

This clone was detected once. This chain joins TRBV28 and TRBJ2-1, with 8 nucleotides matching TRBD2. V trimming: 5 bases; J trimming: 1 base; junction bases outside the gene matches: 4. The length of the CDR3 is 15 residues. Germline V gives CDR1 MDHEN, CDR2 SYDVKM. This CDR3 reads CASSHQRGSYNEQFF. DNA of the CDR3: TGTGCCAGCAGTCACCAGCGGGGGTCCTACAATGAGCAGTTCTTC.

DNA of the CDR3: TGTGCCAGCTCACCTCGAGGGGGCGGCGATCAGCCCCAGCATTTT. Translating gives CASSPRGGGDQPQHF. V is TRBV18 and J is TRBJ1-5; 7 positions match TRBD1. The CDR3 has 15 amino acids. Trimming at V came to 3 bases and at J to 5 bases, leaving 7 bases not matched to a gene. Germline loops: CDR1 KGHSH, CDR2 LQKENI.

CDR3 in DNA: TGTGCCAGCAGCCAAGAGAGGCGGGGGCTTGCAGAGACCCAGTACTTC. It translates to CASSQERRGLAETQYF. V gene TRBV14 combines with J gene TRBJ2-5, with a weak D call TRBD2 (7 bases). The CDR3 totals 16 residues. CDR1 and CDR2 (germline): SGHDN, FVKESK. The ends were cut back, 0 bases at V and 4 bases at J, with 15 bases in the middle.

The chain combines TRBV19 with TRBJ2-4; TRBD1 is a possible D gene (5 bases). The CDR3 length is 14 residues. V shed 5 bases and J shed 6 bases, with 14 bases lying between them. From germline, CDR1 is LNHDA and CDR2 SQIVND (reference sequence). DNA for the CDR3: TGTGCCAGTAGTCAGGGTGCGTTCGGAAACATTCAGTACTTC. Encoded protein: CASSQGAFGNIQYF.

The chain uses TRBV9 and TRBJ1-2, with a weak D call TRBD1 (6 bases). CDR3 length: 18 amino acids. Trimming left V 2 bases short and J 8 bases short, with 28 bases between. Germline V CDR1 and CDR2: SGDLS, YYNGEE. CDR3 loop: CASSVLSTGSLTPRGYTF. The CDR3 nucleotides read TGTGCCAGCAGCGTCCTCTCGACAGGAAGCCTTACCCCTAGGGGCTACACCTTC.

The J gene is TRBJ1-6, the V gene TRBV19; 7 bases are a match to TRBD1. V was pared by 9 bases and J by 8 bases, with 10 bases of the junction left unmatched. In germline, CDR1 is LNHDA, CDR2 SQIVND (reference sequence). The CDR3 contains 14 residues. Written as DNA, the CDR3 is TGTGCCAGCGGACTTGGACAGGCCGATTCACCCCTCCACTTT. This encodes CASGLGQADSPLHF.

V usage is TRBV5-1 and J usage is TRBJ2-2, with TRBD1 identical over 7 bases. The V and J ends lost 6 bases and 4 bases, in that order; junction bases with no gene match: 6. The length of the CDR3 is 14 residues. Looked up from germline, CDR1 is SGHRS and CDR2 is YFSETQ. The CDR3 region is CASNEGASTGELFF. CDR3 in DNA: TGCGCCAGCAACGAGGGGGCTAGCACCGGGGAGCTGTTTTTT.

V is TRBV4-3 and J is TRBJ2-1, with 8 bases fitting TRBD2. V dropped 3 bases and J dropped 2; count of bases not matched to a gene: 9. Germline values: CDR1 LGHNA, CDR2 YSLEER. The CDR3 runs to 17 residues. The CDR3 sequence is CASSQALSSGAYNEQFF. CDR3 coding DNA: TGCGCCAGCAGCCAGGCCCTAAGTAGCGGGGCCTACAATGAGCAGTTCTTC.

For the CDR3, the DNA is TGTGCCAGTAGTGGGTACAGGGGGGGTCAAAACATTCAGTACTTC. Amino acids: CASSGYRGGQNIQYF. The chain links TRBV19 to TRBJ2-4, with D possibly matching TRBD1 (8 bases). The CDR3 has 15 residues. Trimming pared 5 bases from V and 5 bases from J, leaving 16 bases between. Per the germline V gene, CDR1 is LNHDA and CDR2 is SQIVND (reference sequence).

This chain uses TRBV9 with TRBJ1-3, with a tentative D call TRBD1 (6 bases). Germline values: CDR1 SGDLS, CDR2 YYNGEE. This CDR3 contains 18 residues. V was clipped by 0 bases and J by 2 bases, with 18 bases between them. The CDR3 region has the DNA TGTGCCAGCAGCGTAGCCTCTCCCAGGGGTACGACTGGAAACACCATATATTTT. As protein: CASSVASPRGTTGNTIYF.

This clone was picked up one time. The chain links TRBV5-8 to TRBJ1-2; unclear D gene. The CDR3 runs to 13 residues. Looked up from germline, CDR1 is SGHTS and CDR2 is YDEGEE. The germline V and J ends were trimmed by 6 bases and 1 base, with 10 bases remaining between them. The chain's CDR3 is CASNIRINYGYTF. The CDR3, as DNA: TGTGCCAGCAACATTCGGATTAACTATGGCTACACCTTC.

This chain links TRBV30 with TRBJ1-2; D uncertain. Deletions cut 2 bases from V and 7 bases from J, with 17 bases between. The germline gives CDR1 GTSNPN, CDR2 SVGIG (reference sequence). This CDR3 region has 14 residues. The CDR3 protein is CAWSSASRLAGYTF. The CDR3 DNA reads as TGTGCCTGGAGTTCCGCCTCGAGGTTAGCTGGCTACACCTTC.

The gene calls are TRBV5-6 and TRBJ1-5; maybe TRBD1 (5 bases). Germline CDR1 is SGHDT and CDR2 is YYEEEE. The CDR3 loop spans 14 amino acids. V lost 0 bases, J lost 6 bases, and 10 bases lay in between. The CDR3: CASSLGGRSQPQHF. For the CDR3, the DNA is TGTGCCAGCAGCTTGGGGGGACGGAGTCAGCCCCAGCATTTT. Full variable domain (rest looked up from reference TRBV5-6 and TRBJ1-5): DAGVTQSPTHLIKTRGQQVTLRCSPKSGHDTVSWYQQALGQGPQFIFQYYEEEERQRGNFPDRFSGHQFPNYSSELNVNALLLGDSALYLCASSLGGRSQPQHFGDGTRLSIL.

This chain connects TRBV19 to TRBJ2-1; 13 bases line up with TRBD2. Germline V CDR1 and CDR2: LNHDA, SQIVND (reference sequence). The junction had 1 base not matched to a gene; V was cut back by 1 base and J by 7 bases. The CDR3 runs to 15 residues. The CDR3 DNA reads as TGTGCCAGTAGTATAGGGACTAGCGGGGGAAATGAGCAGTTCTTC. This translates into CASSIGTSGGNEQFF.